This T cell receptor (beta chain) appears in the sequencing data of a study of T cells after yellow fever vaccination. This clonotype has just a few counts. The antigen is undetermined. Whole-study results and caveats: Only a minor proportion of clonotypes was detected across both CD4 and CD8 compartments. Weaker overall was a secondary response that nonetheless peaked faster, on day 5 versus 15.

Template-switching 5'RACE yielded the TCR cDNA; a universal primer site and UMIs were added in the process. TCRdb re-derived calls from the 5' RACE reads in MiXCR, one entry per CDR3 protein. The sample includes roughly 320,000 distinct CDR3 sequences, about 10% of them seen just once. V lost 3 bases and J 5 bases, leaving 19 bases between the germline ends. CDR3 length: 15 amino acids. Germline assignment: CDR1 GTSNPN and CDR2 SVGIG (reference sequence). The TCR sequence derives from a man younger than 30 who received the YFV17D yellow fever vaccine. This material consisted of CD4+ T cells sorted from PBMCs, taken 45 days after the yellow fever booster vaccination. The genes are TRBV30 and TRBJ2-5, with D possibly TRBD1 on 6 matching bases. This chain's CDR3 is CAWSKPLGRGETQYF. The CDR3 coding sequence is TGTGCCTGGAGCAAACCGCTCGGCAGGGGCGAGACCCAGTACTTC.